The 10 T cell receptor beta chains below were found in one sample sequenced in a study of T-cell reconstitution after alpha-beta-depleted transplantation in children. Findings of the study overall: The authors attributed T-cell counts and diversity one year after transplant mostly to newly produced T cells.

Their antigen targets remain unknown. Unique molecular identifiers tagged the TCRbeta library. Each CDR3 protein is one row after TCRdb ran MiXCR on the PCR reads. Of a few hundred thousand distinct CDR3 sequences listed, over 7% are singletons. The material was peripheral blood, obtained 360 days after TCRalphabeta/CD19-depleted stem cell transplant. The receptor source for this set is a female patient aged 2 to 10 who had a stem cell transplant for Fanconi anemia, so the T cells may come from the graft donor.

This clonotype was counted ten times or more. The CDR3 spells CASNPSPDRGGYGYTF. CDR3 coding DNA: TGTGCCAGCAACCCCTCACCAGACAGGGGTGGCTATGGCTACACCTTC. V usage is TRBV12-3 or TRBV12-4 and J usage is TRBJ1-2; TRBD1 agrees at 8 bases. The ends lost 7 bases at V and 4 bases at J; junction bases unmatched: 14. The length of the CDR3 is 16 residues.

The sample holds many counts of this clonotype. The CDR3 here is CASSQEAYSSSYEQYF. Written as DNA, the CDR3 is TGCGCCAGCAGCCAAGAGGCCTACAGCAGCTCCTACGAGCAGTACTTC. The chain combines TRBV4-1 with TRBJ2-7; D uncertain. The V and J ends lost 0 bases and 0 bases respectively, with 12 bases between them. The CDR3 covers 16 residues. CDR1 and CDR2 from the germline V gene are MGHRA and YSYEKL.

The sample holds many counts of this clonotype. The CDR3 is CASSLRLAGVNYNEQFF. The CDR3 bases are TGTGCCAGCAGCTTACGGCTAGCGGGAGTGAACTACAATGAGCAGTTCTTC. J is TRBJ2-1 and V is TRBV7-2, with TRBD2 matching over 10 bases. Germline CDR1 SGHTA, CDR2 FQGNSA. The junction had 7 bases not matched to a gene; V was cut back by 2 bases and J by 3 bases. The CDR3 is 17 residues long. The whole variable domain, remainder taken from reference TRBV7-2 and TRBJ2-1, is GAGVSQSPSNKVTEKGKDVELRCDPISGHTALYWYRQSLGQGLEFLIYFQGNSAPDKSGLPSDRFSAERTGGSVSTLTIQRTQQEDSAVYLCASSLRLAGVNYNEQFFGPGTRLTVL.

This clonotype has just a few counts. The chain uses TRBV30 and TRBJ2-3, with D hard to call. Germline CDR1 GTSNPN, CDR2 SVGIG (reference sequence). V was cut by 2 bases and J by 5 bases, with 20 bases left in between. The CDR3 runs to 16 residues. This CDR3 is CAWSPPARWRRDTQYF. For the CDR3, the DNA is TGTGCCTGGAGTCCCCCGGCCAGGTGGCGACGAGATACGCAGTATTTT.

There are a few counts of this clonotype. V and J are TRBV11-2 and TRBJ2-5, with a possible D match to TRBD2 (7 bases). Between the trimmed V and J ends, which lost 4 bases and 3 bases, there was a span of 12 bases. Germline lookup yields CDR1 SGHAT and CDR2 FQNNGV. The CDR3 length is 14 residues. CDR3 nucleotides: TGTGCCAGCAGCTACGGGGGGCGCGAAGAGACCCAGTACTTC. Encoded protein: CASSYGGREETQYF.

A few counts support this clonotype. The V and J genes are TRBV2 and TRBJ1-5; D is unclear. CDR3 length: 14 residues. Germline values: CDR1 SNHLY, CDR2 FYNNEI. Trimming left V 3 bases short and J 3 bases short, with 9 bases between. For the CDR3, the DNA is TGTGCCAGCAGTGAGTCCAGTTCCAATCAGCCCCAGCATTTT. It yields the protein CASSESSSNQPQHF.

This clonotype has ten or more counts. CDR3: CSARIAVEQFF. In DNA, the CDR3 is TGCAGTGCTAGGATCGCGGTTGAGCAGTTCTTC. This rearrangement joins TRBV20-1 to TRBJ2-1; no reliable D call. The V end lost 3 bases, the J end lost 9 bases, and 9 bases lay between the germline ends. The CDR3 runs to 11 residues. Germline CDR1 and CDR2: DFQATT and SNEGSKA (reference sequence).

This CDR3 reads CASSITGVVLNEQFF. The CDR3 coding sequence is TGTGCCAGTAGTATAACAGGGGTTGTGTTGAATGAGCAGTTCTTC. The chain recombines TRBV19 with TRBJ2-1; 7 nucleotides align to TRBD1. V dropped 2 bases and J dropped 7; count of bases not matched to a gene: 8. From germline, CDR1 is LNHDA and CDR2 SQIVND (reference sequence). The CDR3 covers 15 residues.

This clonotype was seen repeatedly, ten times or more. The chain uses TRBV28 and TRBJ2-7, with a possible D match to TRBD1 (5 bases). Trimming removed 5 bases at V and 3 bases at J, with 11 bases between. Germline-derived CDR1 and CDR2 are MDHEN and SYDVKM. This CDR3 is built from 13 residues. The CDR3 sequence is CASSPQENYEQYF. CDR3 nucleotides: TGTGCCAGCAGTCCACAGGAAAACTACGAGCAGTACTTC.

This clonotype showed up many times. The chain has TRBV12-3 or TRBV12-4 and TRBJ1-1, with D hard to call. The CDR3 runs to 14 residues. Trimming took off 8 bases at V and 0 bases at J, with 13 bases between the two ends. CDR3 nucleotide sequence: TGTGCCAGCCATCCGTCGGGTCTGAACACTGAAGCTTTCTTT. Translated, it gives CASHPSGLNTEAFF.